This T cell receptor (beta chain) was sequenced in a study of shared clonotypes between healthy human individuals (dated by TCRdb to 2019 to 2021). Some background on the complete study: The cohort comprised a couple of women and a few men aged 18 to 49 years. To increase sequencing depth and limit assay-specific biases, different laboratories used diverse techniques to prepare libraries and sequence TCR repertoires. To estimate repertoire size and how much clonotypes are shared between individuals, the study performed deep sequencing of blood TCR repertoires from about five healthy adults. Per donor, three plates each were used for CD4 naive and CD4 memory, two for CD8 naive, and one for CD8 memory. Between about 0.8 and 9 billion PBMCs per donor were obtained by leukapheresis.

Points the paper makes about the study in general: Larger estimated clonotype richness was generally found for naive subsets than for memory subsets. Sampling was limited to blood, and TCR repertoires in tissue likely differ from TCR repertoires in blood. Higher generation probabilities were observed for clonotypes shared by all four sorted-subset donors than for non-shared clonotypes. Because the study included a small number of donors, the genetic and exposure-history diversity represented was limited. Pairwise subsampling led to the expectation that sequencing depth would affect the degree of clonotype sharing among donors. Sharing across a handful of donors was observed for approximately 5% of naive CD4, 3% to 4% of naive CD8, 2.3% of memory CD4, and over 0.3% of memory CD8 clonotypes. Incomplete sequencing was indicated by rarefaction of sorted-subset datasets, despite the large sequencing depth.

The donors were healthy, HIV-negative adults who had no recently reported acute infections or vaccinations. Every donor was a Caucasian adult residing in Nashville, Tennessee, USA. CD4+ T cells were enriched by magnetic negative selection; naive cells were then positively selected on CD45RA, and the negative fraction formed the memory subset. After blood collection by leukapheresis, PBMCs were isolated using Ficoll-Histopaque density gradient centrifugation and then cryopreserved in the vapor phase of liquid nitrogen. Analytical flow cytometry was used to check the purity and quantity of every magnetically sorted T cell population. Each sorted fraction had its genomic DNA isolated and then quantified by UV absorbance on a Nanodrop 2000c. About this clone itself: Its antigen is not yet known. Qualities for individual bases were not recorded, and no much larger clone is one base off.

Using the deep immunoSEQ assay, TCR CDR3 regions were amplified from genomic DNA by multiplex PCR. Extracted genomic DNA from each cell subset was distributed evenly across all wells of several immunoSEQ 96-well plates, and each plate was treated as a replicate. Each replicate PCR for sorted subsets received roughly 200 ng genomic DNA, equal to 30,000 or so T cell genomes. The purified libraries were quantified using a Qubit 3.0 fluorometer, sized with a Bioanalyzer 2100, and then quantified again using the KAPA Library Quantification kit. Every immunoSEQ 96-well plate was sequenced on a separate single-read 150-cycle Illumina NextSeq 550 flow cell. For the original study's pipeline: Because only junctional sequences without quality scores were contained in the immunoSEQ output, filtering matching that applied to full-length reads could not be performed. To assign V/J genes and CDR3, sequences were annotated against IMGT germline references using PyIR, a Python wrapper for IgBLAST v1.9. Any read was removed if the V/J assignment was weak (E-value above 1e-6), the CDR3 was missing, or the read contained stop codons, out-of-frame junctions, or ambiguous translated residues. A V3J clonotype was defined by an identical inferred V gene, J gene, and CDR3 amino acid sequence. The percentage overlap between two repertoires was calculated by dividing the number of shared unique clonotypes by the size of the smaller repertoire. Three approaches were used to assess repertoire richness: RTK rarefaction, the Chao1 estimator, and Recon v2.1 estimates of unobserved clonotypes. Generation probabilities were computed with OLGA for all TCRbeta clonotypes obtained by the gDNA method from several donors. This immuneACCESS table, as held by TCRdb, lists in-frame sequences with V and J called but not all clones. Of the missing ones, under half trace to an unresolved V gene in checked studies; the others have no known cause. The V and J calls and the clone size are those of that table, but D and trimming were determined from the DNA. In this sample the table shows under 600,000 clones, about 96% of which occur a single time. The top ten clonotypes cover about 0.06% of the sample.

The V end loses 1 base and the J end loses 2 bases, and a stretch of 12 bases separates them. Counted from cysteine to phenylalanine, this CDR3 has 15 amino acids. Of all the DNA, just the CDR3 is kept, 45 bases in frame from base 1. From a lookup of the germline V gene, CDR1 and CDR2 are SGHAT and FQNNGV. This sequence was found in a woman aged 30 to 39 in good health. The sequence joins TRBV11-2 to TRBJ2-7, with the D gene not clear enough to name. The sequencing input was naive CD4+ T cells sorted from blood. In the paper's terms, the cell subset or site label means: CD45RA+ positively selected. The DNA sequence follows: TGTGCCAGCAGCTTAGGCACAGTTTCAACCTACGAGCAGTACTTC. The resulting protein is CASSLGTVSTYEQYF.